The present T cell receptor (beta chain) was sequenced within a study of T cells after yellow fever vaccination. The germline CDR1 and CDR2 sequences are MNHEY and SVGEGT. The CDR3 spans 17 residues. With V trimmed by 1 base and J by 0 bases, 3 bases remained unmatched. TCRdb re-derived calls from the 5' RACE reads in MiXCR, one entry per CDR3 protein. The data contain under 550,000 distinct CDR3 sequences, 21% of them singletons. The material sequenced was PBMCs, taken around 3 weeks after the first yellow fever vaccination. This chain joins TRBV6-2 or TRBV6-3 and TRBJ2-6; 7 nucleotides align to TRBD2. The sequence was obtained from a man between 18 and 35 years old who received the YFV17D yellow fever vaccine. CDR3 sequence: CASSYWPSGSGANVLTF. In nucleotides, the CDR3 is TGTGCCAGCAGTTACTGGCCTAGCGGCTCTGGGGCCAACGTCCTGACTTTC.